This TCR beta chain was sequenced for a study of cytomegalovirus exposure and HLA in healthy donors. Study findings and constraints: The study recorded around 160 TCR beta chains that were cytomegalovirus-associated. Among the CMV-associated chains, three were confirmed in vitro as specific for CMV antigens. The tendency of first-cohort TCR clusters to co-occur in the 120 or so validation repertoires emerged from a later analysis. For cytomegalovirus status, the classifier reportedly gave diagnoses with high specificity and sensitivity.

In regard to this clone: The antigen is undetermined.

Measured with immunoSEQ multiplex PCR; TCRdb has only the in-frame clones, and not every one. The data contain approximately 160,000 clones, less than 90% of them singletons. The ends were cut back, 4 bases at V and 0 bases at J, with 10 bases in the middle. Germline assignment: CDR1 MRHNA and CDR2 SNTAGT. The CDR3 totals 15 residues. The TCR originated in a woman younger than 30 in good health and CMV-seronegative. The chain joins TRBV6-4 to TRBJ1-5; D is undetermined. The sequenced sample was PBMCs. The CDR3 protein is CASSVRGYSNQPQHF. CDR3 DNA sequence: TGTGCCAGCAGTGTAAGAGGTTATAGCAATCAGCCCCAGCATTTT.